Given below is one T cell receptor beta chain in context. Its target antigen remains unknown. No base quality information exists; no much larger clone differs at one position. This sample is part of a study of blood T cell repertoires in COVID-19 (dated by TCRdb to the early 2020s). Regarding the research as a whole: Samples covering the acute and convalescent phases of COVID-19 were provided by collaborators in the United States, Italy and Spain. Sample metadata almost always included a de-identified subject ID, COVID-19 status, age in years and sex. The samples were drawn from the first 160 participants of the ongoing ImmuneRACE study and from 1,200 or so subjects provided by 6 global collaborators. HLA class I and class II types, where available, came from metadata supplied by the sample provider rather than from assay-based typing. The repertoires were released in a freely available public database intended as a resource for research on the immune response to SARS-CoV-2. The material from the prospective study consisted of cDNA or gDNA derived from T cells, B-cell-depleted T cells, or PBMCs. Subjects who had been exposed to COVID-19, were actively infected with it, or had recovered from it provided the deeply sampled blood TCRbeta repertoires that made up the dataset. Paper-wide results and their limitations: Clinical and demographic metadata were provided uncurated, with the amount varying by source and participant.

Whole blood was collected in K2EDTA tubes by collaborating institutions according to the institutions' own protocols. Collaborator samples were shipped for TCRbeta analysis as frozen whole blood, isolated PBMCs, or DNA extracted from either sample type. TCRbeta CDR3 regions were amplified from genomic DNA by means of the immunoSEQ Assay, a bias-controlled multiplex PCR. For the original study's pipeline: The number of nucleated cells in each sample was estimated from the amplification of reference gene primers within the assay. To quantify the absolute abundance of each unique TCRbeta CDR3 rearrangement, sequence reads were collapsed and filtered. Productive Simpson clonality was computed per sample as the square root of Simpson's diversity index over productive rearrangements. The immuneACCESS repertoire file appears here via TCRdb, limited to in-frame rearrangements. These files lack a portion of the clones; in checked studies, under half of the deficit traces to unresolved V genes, and the cause of the others is not known. The DNA was the basis for D and trimming; V, J and clone size are from that table. The sample table records 150,000 to 180,000 clones; approximately 80% of these occur just once. Under 0.75% of the sample is held by the ten biggest clonotypes.

The clonotype comes from a man between 60 and 75 years old with acute or convalescent COVID-19. The material sequenced was peripheral blood.

The CDR3 has the sequence CASSPQGEWVKNIQYF. The DNA sequence reads TGTGCCAGCTCACCTCAGGGGGAATGGGTCAAAAACATTCAGTACTTC. The chain employs TRBV18 and TRBJ2-4, with 7 central nucleotides matching TRBD1. The germline V gene encodes CDR1 KGHSH and CDR2 LQKENI. Including cysteine and phenylalanine, the CDR3 has 16 amino acids. The sequence is cut down to CDR3 DNA, 48 bases in frame from base 1. Compared with germline, V lacks 3 bases and J lacks 3 bases; bases without a gene match: 8.